This note documents a single TCR beta chain sequence. Its antigen is not known. This sample was included in a study of a mutant IDH1 vaccine in newly diagnosed glioma. Overall study context: Either 4-6 weeks after radiotherapy alone or alongside temozolomide, vaccination was begun. Earlier treatment was radiotherapy, temozolomide, or both, with most getting both. Among treated patients, around 62% were male and about 40% female, and mean age was approximately 43 years.

As for time point: week 5, during vaccination. Every single dose of the vaccine, 300 ug of mutant IDH1 20-mer peptide, came with topical imiquimod. New WHO grade 3 or 4 IDH1-mutant, ATRX-lost astrocytomas were present in all donors. Clones were sequenced by immunoSEQ multiplex PCR, and TCRdb holds only the in-frame ones, with some missing. The sample records tens of thousands of clones, around four fifths being singletons. The specimen comprised PBMCs, sampled from a glioma patient whose treatment included an IDH1 peptide vaccine. The sequence came from a woman aged 45-65 years with glioma.

The CDR3 is CASSLSRNEQFF. The CDR3, as DNA: TGTGCCAGCAGCTTGTCCAGGAATGAGCAGTTCTTC. This chain links TRBV5-6 with TRBJ2-1; D gene ambiguous. The V gene lost 1 base and the J gene lost 7 bases, with 6 bases spanning the gap. CDR3 length equals 12 residues. Germline-derived CDR1 and CDR2 are SGHDT and YYEEEE.